This passage covers 7 T cell receptor beta chains from one sample sequenced in a study of blood T cell repertoires in COVID-19 (TCRdb year 2020). Receptor libraries were prepared by the immunoSEQ multiplex PCR assay. As stored in TCRdb, this immuneACCESS dataset retains in-frame rearrangements with V and J assigned. A fraction of the clones does not appear; measured against another copy, unresolved V genes explain less than half of the discrepancy, and the remainder lacks a known reason. Across this sample there are fewer than 250,000 clones, with about 85% seen only once. Jointly, the top ten make up just over 0.7% of the sample. The specimen sequenced was peripheral blood. All receptors derive from a man between 35 and 55 years old with acute or convalescent COVID-19.

The V gene is TRBV6-1, the J gene TRBJ2-3, with 8 bases matching TRBD1. After removal of 4 bases from V and 0 bases from J, the junction contained 6 bases not matched to a gene. Germline V CDR1 and CDR2: MNHNS, SASEGT. This CDR3 has 16 residues. In nucleotides, the CDR3 is TGTGCCAGCAGTGGTTACAGGGGGACTAGCACAGATACGCAGTATTTT. It encodes CASSGYRGTSTDTQYF.

V and J are TRBV6-5 and TRBJ2-7; 9 bases fit TRBD2. Germline assignment: CDR1 MNHEY and CDR2 SVGAGI. With V trimmed by 0 bases and J by 5 bases, 5 bases remained unmatched. The CDR3 contains 15 residues. Written as DNA, the CDR3 is TGTGCCAGCAGTTACTCCCAGGCGGGGGGGCACGAGCAGTACTTC. Translating it yields CASSYSQAGGHEQYF.

V and J are TRBV12-3 or TRBV12-4 and TRBJ1-2; 8 bases are a match to TRBD1. The CDR3 has 13 amino acids. The trim removed 6 bases at V and 5 bases at J, leaving 5 bases unmatched. The DNA for the CDR3 is TGTGCCAGCAGGGGACAGGCCCTATATGGCTACACCTTC. Residues: CASRGQALYGYTF.

The V call is TRBV6-5, the J call TRBJ2-7, with 11 bases fitting TRBD2. The CDR3 is made up of 14 amino acids. Germline trimming cut 10 bases from V and 5 bases from J; bases unmatched to any gene: 10. Germline CDR1 reads MNHEY; CDR2 reads SVGAGI. CDR3 sequence (DNA): TGTGCCACCATTAGATTAGCGGGAGGGAACGAGCAGTACTTC. Its protein product is CATIRLAGGNEQYF.

V is TRBV7-2 and J is TRBJ2-2, with D hard to call. The CDR3 consists of 12 residues. Per the germline V gene, CDR1 is SGHTA and CDR2 is FQGNSA. The V and J ends lost 3 bases and 4 bases respectively, with 3 bases between them. CDR3 loop: CASSFLTGELFF. CDR3 nucleotides: TGTGCCAGCAGCTTCCTCACCGGGGAGCTGTTTTTT.

This chain connects TRBV7-9 to TRBJ2-3, with D possibly being TRBD1 (6 bases). The CDR3 runs to 14 residues. Deletions cut 1 base from V and 5 bases from J, with 10 bases between. In germline, CDR1 is SEHNR, CDR2 FQNEAQ (reference sequence). Here the CDR3 reads CASSLGQVLDTQYF. The CDR3 bases are TGTGCCAGCAGCTTAGGACAGGTGTTAGATACGCAGTATTTT. Together with reference TRBV7-9 and TRBJ2-3, the CDR3 gives the full variable domain: DTGVSQNPRHKITKRGQNVTFRCDPISEHNRLYWYRQTLGQGPEFLTYFQNEAQLEKSRLLSDRFSAERPKGSFSTLEIQRTEQGDSAMYLCASSLGQVLDTQYFGPGTRLTVL.

This chain links TRBV5-1 with TRBJ1-1; the D gene is possibly TRBD1 (5 bases). V lost 0 bases, J lost 4 bases, and 7 bases lay in between. Germline V gene data show CDR1 as SGHRS and CDR2 as YFSETQ. The CDR3 length is 13 residues. For the CDR3, the DNA is TGCGCCAGCAGCTTGGAAGGGGTCACTGAAGCTTTCTTT. Amino acids: CASSLEGVTEAFF.